These T cell receptor beta chains were read from a single sample in a study of tumor and adjacent non-tumor tissue in lung cancer. TCRdb redid the calling of the multiplex PCR reads with MiXCR, one entry per CDR3 protein. The sample gives approximately 90,000 distinct CDR3 sequences, about 70% of which show up once; around 19% is in the top ten. The sequenced sample was lung tumor tissue. The receptors stem from a man aged 55 to 70 with non-small cell lung cancer. Both conserved end residues are part of each CDR3. Fields, in order: V gene, clone size, J gene, D gene, CDR3 protein, CDR3 DNA. The D gene is left open where the match is weak. The size field is filled for only some rows; it gives once, few, many or a size class.

TRBV15	few	TRBJ2-1	TRBD2	CATSRDAITSGDYNEQFF	TGTGCCACCAGCAGAGATGCCATAACTAGCGGGGACTACAATGAGCAGTTCTTC
TRBV30	-	TRBJ2-7	-	CTWSVRVSYGQYF	TGTACCTGGAGTGTACGGGTTTCCTACGGGCAGTACTTC
TRBV6-5	-	TRBJ2-1	-	CTSGSGTRGKEQFF	TGTACCAGTGGATCCGGGACCAGAGGAAAAGAGCAGTTCTTC
TRBV13	-	TRBJ1-2	TRBD1	CASMEDRWVYVYTF	TGTGCCAGCATGGAGGACAGGTGGGTCTATGTCTACACCTTC
TRBV11-3	-	TRBJ2-3	-	CASSLGVWAHADTQYF	TGTGCCAGCAGCTTAGGGGTATGGGCTCACGCAGATACGCAGTATTTC
TRBV11-2	-	TRBJ2-5	-	CANNKTPQSGGGTQYF	TGTGCCAACAACAAAACTCCACAGTCGGGTGGCGGGACCCAGTACTTC
TRBV20-1	-	TRBJ2-2	TRBD1	CSAIGTANTGELFF	TGCAGTGCCATCGGGACAGCGAACACCGGGGAGCTGTTTTTT
TRBV4-2	-	TRBJ2-3	TRBD2	CASSQDRPAGVSIDAQYF	TGTGCCAGCAGCCAAGATCGACCAGCGGGAGTTTCTATAGATGCGCAGTATTTT
TRBV12-3/TRBV12-4	many	TRBJ2-1	-	CASSYGRRVEQFF	TGTGCCAGCAGTTATGGTAGAAGAGTTGAGCAGTTCTTC
TRBV6-5	many	TRBJ2-1	TRBD2	CASSYLAGGGYNEQFF	TGTGCCAGCAGTTACCTAGCGGGAGGAGGGTACAATGAGCAGTTCTTC
TRBV28	-	TRBJ1-5	-	CASSLPRQAQQPQHF	TGTGCCAGCAGTTTACCACGACAGGCCCAGCAGCCCCAGCATTTT
TRBV5-1	once	TRBJ1-3	TRBD1	CTSSLAGQAFSGNTTYF	TGCACCAGCAGCTTGGCCGGACAGGCGTTCTCTGGAAACACCACATATTTT
TRBV5-1	-	TRBJ2-5	-	CASSMGETQYF	TGCGCCAGCAGCATGGGAGAGACCCAGTACTTC
TRBV29-1	-	TRBJ2-1	-	CSVEAASESGNEQFF	TGCAGCGTTGAAGCGGCTAGCGAGAGTGGAAATGAGCAGTTCTTC
TRBV7-9	few	TRBJ1-1	-	CASTPPGVLNTEAFF	TGTGCCAGCACCCCTCCCGGCGTCTTGAACACTGAAGCTTTCTTT
TRBV6-2/TRBV6-3	many	TRBJ1-4	-	CASSYGLVTNEKLFF	TGTGCCAGCAGTTACGGGCTCGTTACTAATGAAAAACTGTTTTTT
TRBV5-1	-	TRBJ1-3	-	CVSSLEAQGFSGNTIYF	TGCGTCAGCAGCTTGGAGGCACAGGGATTCTCTGGAAACACCATATATTTT